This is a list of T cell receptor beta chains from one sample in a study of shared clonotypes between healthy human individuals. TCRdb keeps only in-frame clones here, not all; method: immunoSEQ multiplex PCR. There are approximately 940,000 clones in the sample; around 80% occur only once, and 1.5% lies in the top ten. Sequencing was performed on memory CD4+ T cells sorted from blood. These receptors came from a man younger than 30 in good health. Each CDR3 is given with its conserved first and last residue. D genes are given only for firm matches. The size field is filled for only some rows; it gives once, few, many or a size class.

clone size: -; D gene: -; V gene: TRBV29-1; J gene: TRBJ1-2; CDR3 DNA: TGCAGCGTTGAAGATCAACAGTTCGGCTACACCTTC; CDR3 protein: CSVEDQQFGYTF
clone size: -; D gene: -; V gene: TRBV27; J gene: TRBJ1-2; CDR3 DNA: TGTGCCAGCAGTTTATCGTACGTTGGCTATGGCTACACCTTC; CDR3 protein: CASSLSYVGYGYTF
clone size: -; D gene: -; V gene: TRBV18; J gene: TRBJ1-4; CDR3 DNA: TGTGCCAGCTCACCACCGGTGGGGGCGACTAATGAAAAACTGTTTTTT; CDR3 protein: CASSPPVGATNEKLFF
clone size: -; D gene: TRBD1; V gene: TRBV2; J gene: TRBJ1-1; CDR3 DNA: TGTGCCAGCAGTGACGGGACAGTTTACACTGAAGCTTTCTTT; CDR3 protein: CASSDGTVYTEAFF
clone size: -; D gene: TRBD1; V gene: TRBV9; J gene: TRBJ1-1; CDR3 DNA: TGTGCCAGCAGCCATATACCCGGAACAGGGGTCGGTGTGCCGGCTTTCTTT; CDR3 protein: CASSHIPGTGVGVPAFF
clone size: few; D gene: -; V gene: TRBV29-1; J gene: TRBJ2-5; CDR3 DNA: TGCAGCGTTGAAGGCCGTACTAACCAAGAGACCCAGTACTTC; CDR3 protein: CSVEGRTNQETQYF
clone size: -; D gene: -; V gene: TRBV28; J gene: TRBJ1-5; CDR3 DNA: TGTGCCAGCAGGGCCACAATGACAGGAGCATATAGCAATCAGCCCCAGCATTTT; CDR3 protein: CASRATMTGAYSNQPQHF
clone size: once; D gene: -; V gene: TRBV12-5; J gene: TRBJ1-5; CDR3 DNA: TGTGCTAGTGGCTACGCCGGGACATACAATCAGCCCCAGCATTTT; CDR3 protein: CASGYAGTYNQPQHF
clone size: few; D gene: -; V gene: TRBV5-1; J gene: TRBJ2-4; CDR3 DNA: TGCGCCAGCAGCTTAATCGACGGAGCCAAAAACATTCAGTACTTC; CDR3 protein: CASSLIDGAKNIQYF
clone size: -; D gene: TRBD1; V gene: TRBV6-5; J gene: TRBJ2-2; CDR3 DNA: TGTGCCAGCAGTTACTCGCAGGGGGCGGCCGGGGAGCTGTTTTTT; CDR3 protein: CASSYSQGAAGELFF
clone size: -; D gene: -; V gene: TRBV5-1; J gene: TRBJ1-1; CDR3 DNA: TGCGCCAGCACCTCGGATCCGGGACTGATGAACACTGAAGCTTTCTTT; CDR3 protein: CASTSDPGLMNTEAFF
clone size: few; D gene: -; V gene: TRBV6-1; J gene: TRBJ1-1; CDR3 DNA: TGTGCCAGCCTTGGGCCAAGGATGAACACTGAAGCTTTCTTT; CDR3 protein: CASLGPRMNTEAFF
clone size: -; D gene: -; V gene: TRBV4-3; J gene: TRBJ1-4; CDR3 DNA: TGCGCCAGCAGCTCCTACGGACAAAATGAAAAACTGTTTTTT; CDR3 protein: CASSSYGQNEKLFF
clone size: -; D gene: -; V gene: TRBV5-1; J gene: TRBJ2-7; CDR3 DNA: TGCGCCAGCAGCTTAGCAGGGAAGTCCCACGAGCAGTACTTC; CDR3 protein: CASSLAGKSHEQYF
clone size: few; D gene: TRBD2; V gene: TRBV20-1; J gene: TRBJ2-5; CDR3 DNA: TGCAGTGCCGTGGGGGGGGAGACCCAGTACTTC; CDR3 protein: CSAVGGETQYF
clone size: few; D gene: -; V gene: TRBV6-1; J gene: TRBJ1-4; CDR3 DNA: TGTGCCAGCAGTGCCCGGGTGGGGAGTGAAAAACTGTTTTTT; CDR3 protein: CASSARVGSEKLFF
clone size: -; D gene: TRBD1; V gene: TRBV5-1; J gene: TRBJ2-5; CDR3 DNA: TGCGCCAGCAGCTTGGCGGGACAGGGGGAGACCCAGTACTTC; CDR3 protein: CASSLAGQGETQYF
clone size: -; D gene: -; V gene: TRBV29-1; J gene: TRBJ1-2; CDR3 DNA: TGCAGCGTTGAAGGTCGGGGTAGATATGGCTACACCTTC; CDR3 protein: CSVEGRGRYGYTF
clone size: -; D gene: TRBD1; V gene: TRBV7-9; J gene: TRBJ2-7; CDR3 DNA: TGTGCCAGCAGCGAAAACCGGGACAGCTACGAGCAGTACTTC; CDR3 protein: CASSENRDSYEQYF
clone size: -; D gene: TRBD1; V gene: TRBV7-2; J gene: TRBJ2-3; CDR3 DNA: TGTGCCAGCAGGATACAGGGGATGAGTGCAGATACGCAGTATTTT; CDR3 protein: CASRIQGMSADTQYF
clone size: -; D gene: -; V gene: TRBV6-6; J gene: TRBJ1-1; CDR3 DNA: TGTGCCAGCAGTTACTCGCTTCACACTGAAGCTTTCTTT; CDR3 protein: CASSYSLHTEAFF
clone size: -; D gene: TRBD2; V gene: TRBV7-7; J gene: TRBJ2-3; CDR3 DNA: TGTGCTAGCAGCCCAAGCGGGGGGGGTACAGATACGCAGTATTTT; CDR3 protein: CASSPSGGGTDTQYF
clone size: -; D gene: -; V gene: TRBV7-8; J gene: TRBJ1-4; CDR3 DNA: TGTGCCAGCAGTGCCGCAGGGCGGACTAATGAAAAACTGTTTTTT; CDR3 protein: CASSAAGRTNEKLFF